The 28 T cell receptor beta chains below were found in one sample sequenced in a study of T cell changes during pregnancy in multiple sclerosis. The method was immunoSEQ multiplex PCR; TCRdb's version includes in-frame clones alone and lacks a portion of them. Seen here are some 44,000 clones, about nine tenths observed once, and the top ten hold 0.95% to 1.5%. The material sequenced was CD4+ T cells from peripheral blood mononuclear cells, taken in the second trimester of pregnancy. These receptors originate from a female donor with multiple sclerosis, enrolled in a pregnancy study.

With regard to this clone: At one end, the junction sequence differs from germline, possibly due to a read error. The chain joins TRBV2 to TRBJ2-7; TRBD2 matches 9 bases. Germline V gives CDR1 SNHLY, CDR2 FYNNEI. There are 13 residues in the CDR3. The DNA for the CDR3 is TGTGCCAGCAGTGAACGGGCCTTAGCGGGAGCTTCCTTC. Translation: CASSERALAGASF.

The CDR3 is CASRTYNEQFF. The DNA of the CDR3 is TGTGCCAGCCGAACTTACAATGAGCAGTTCTTC. The rearrangement links TRBV28 to TRBJ2-1; D gene unclear. V dropped 8 bases and J dropped 4 bases, with 6 bases sitting between them. Germline V gene data show CDR1 as MDHEN and CDR2 as SYDVKM. The CDR3 is 11 amino acids.

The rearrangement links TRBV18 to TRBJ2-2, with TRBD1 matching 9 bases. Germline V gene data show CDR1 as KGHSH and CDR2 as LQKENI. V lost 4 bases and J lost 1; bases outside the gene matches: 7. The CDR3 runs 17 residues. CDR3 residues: CASSRPGTGMNTGELFF. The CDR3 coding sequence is TGTGCCAGCTCACGACCGGGGACAGGGATGAACACCGGGGAGCTGTTTTTT.

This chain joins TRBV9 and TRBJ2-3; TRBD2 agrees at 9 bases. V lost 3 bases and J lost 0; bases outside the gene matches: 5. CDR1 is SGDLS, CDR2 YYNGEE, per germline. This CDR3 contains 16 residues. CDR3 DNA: TGTGCCAGCAGCGGGACTAGCGAACTTAGCACAGATACGCAGTATTTT. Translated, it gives CASSGTSELSTDTQYF.

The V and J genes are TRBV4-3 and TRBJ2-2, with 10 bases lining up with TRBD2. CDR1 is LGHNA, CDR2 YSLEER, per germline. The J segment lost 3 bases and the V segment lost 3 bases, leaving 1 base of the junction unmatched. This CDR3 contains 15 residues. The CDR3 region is CASSQLAGDTGELFF. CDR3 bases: TGCGCCAGCAGCCAGCTAGCGGGAGACACCGGGGAGCTGTTTTTT.

CDR3 loop: CASSLDRGRLQETQYF. CDR3 coding DNA: TGTGCCAGCAGCTTAGACAGGGGCCGCCTCCAAGAGACCCAGTACTTC. The chain recombines TRBV7-9 with TRBJ2-5; the match to TRBD1 covers 7 bases. Germline trimming cut 1 base from V and 1 base from J; bases unmatched to any gene: 6. CDR1 is SEHNR and CDR2 is FQNEAQ in the germline V gene (reference sequence). This CDR3 is 16 amino acids long.

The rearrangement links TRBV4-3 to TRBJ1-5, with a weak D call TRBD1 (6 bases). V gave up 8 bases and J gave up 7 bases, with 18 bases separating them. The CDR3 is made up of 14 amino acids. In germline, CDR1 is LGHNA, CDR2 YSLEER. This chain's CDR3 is CASLGGRGGQPQHF. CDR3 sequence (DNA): TGCGCCAGCCTCGGGGGGCGCGGGGGGCAGCCCCAGCATTTT.

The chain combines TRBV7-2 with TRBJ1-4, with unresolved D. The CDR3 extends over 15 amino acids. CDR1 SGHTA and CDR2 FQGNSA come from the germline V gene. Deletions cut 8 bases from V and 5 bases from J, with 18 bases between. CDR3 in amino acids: CASSPGAHKNEKLFF. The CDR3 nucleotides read TGTGCCAGCTCCCCGGGTGCGCATAAAAATGAAAAACTGTTTTTT.

The CDR3, as DNA: TGTGCCAGCAGCGAACTAATTCAGCAGTACTTC. This gives the protein CASSELIQQYF. This chain uses TRBV7-3 with TRBJ2-7; unclear D gene. The CDR3 sequence is 11 residues long. Trimming shortened V by 5 bases and J by 8 bases, and 10 bases separated the two germline ends. The germline CDR1 and CDR2 sequences are SGHTA and FQGTGA. Complete variable domain (other parts from reference TRBV7-3 and TRBJ2-7): GAGVSQTPSNKVTEKGKYVELRCDPISGHTALYWYRQSLGQGPEFLIYFQGTGAADDSGLPNDRFFAVRPEGSVSTLKIQRTERGDSAVYLCASSELIQQYFGPGTRLTVT.

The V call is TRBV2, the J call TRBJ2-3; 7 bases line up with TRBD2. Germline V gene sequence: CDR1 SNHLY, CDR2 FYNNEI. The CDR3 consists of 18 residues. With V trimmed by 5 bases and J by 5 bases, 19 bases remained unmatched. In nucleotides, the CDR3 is TGTGCCAGCAGTCTGGACCTAGGTGGCGGGAGAAAGGAAGATACGCAGTATTTT. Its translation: CASSLDLGGGRKEDTQYF.

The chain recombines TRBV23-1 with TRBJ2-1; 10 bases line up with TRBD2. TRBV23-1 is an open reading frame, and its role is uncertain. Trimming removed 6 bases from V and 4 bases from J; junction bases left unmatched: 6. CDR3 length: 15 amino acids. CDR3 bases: TGCGCCAGCAGGGAAGCTAGCGGGAGATACAATGAGCAGTTCTTC. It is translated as CASREASGRYNEQFF.

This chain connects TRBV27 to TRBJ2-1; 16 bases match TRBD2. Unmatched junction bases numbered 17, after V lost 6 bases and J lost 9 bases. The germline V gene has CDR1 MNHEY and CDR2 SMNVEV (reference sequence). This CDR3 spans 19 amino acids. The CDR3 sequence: CASRPWGLAGGWSESEQFF. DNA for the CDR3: TGTGCCAGCAGACCTTGGGGACTAGCGGGAGGGTGGTCGGAGAGTGAGCAGTTCTTC.

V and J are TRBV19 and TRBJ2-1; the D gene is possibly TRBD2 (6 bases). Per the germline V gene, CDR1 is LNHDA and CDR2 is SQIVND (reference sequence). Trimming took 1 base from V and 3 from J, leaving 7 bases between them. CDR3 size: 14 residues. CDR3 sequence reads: CASSIAGVYNEQFF. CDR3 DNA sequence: TGTGCCAGTAGTATAGCGGGGGTCTACAATGAGCAGTTCTTC.

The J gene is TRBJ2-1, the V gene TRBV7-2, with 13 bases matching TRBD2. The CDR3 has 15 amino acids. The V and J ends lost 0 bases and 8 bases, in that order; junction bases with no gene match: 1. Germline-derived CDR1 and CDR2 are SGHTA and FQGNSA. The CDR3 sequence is CASSLAGLAGDEQFF. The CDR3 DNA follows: TGTGCCAGCAGCTTAGCAGGACTAGCGGGAGATGAGCAGTTCTTC.

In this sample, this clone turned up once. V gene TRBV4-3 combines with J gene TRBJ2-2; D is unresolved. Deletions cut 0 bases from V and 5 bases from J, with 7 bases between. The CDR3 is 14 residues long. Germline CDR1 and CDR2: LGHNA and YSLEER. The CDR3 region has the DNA TGCGCCAGCAGCCAAGAAAGAGGAACCGGGGAGCTGTTTTTT. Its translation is CASSQERGTGELFF.

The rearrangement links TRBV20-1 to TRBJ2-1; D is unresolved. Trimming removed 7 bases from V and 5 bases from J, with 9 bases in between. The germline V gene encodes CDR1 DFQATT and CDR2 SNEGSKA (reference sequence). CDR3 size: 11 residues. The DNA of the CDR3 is TGCAGTGGGGCCAAAAACAATGAGCAGTTCTTC. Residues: CSGAKNNEQFF.

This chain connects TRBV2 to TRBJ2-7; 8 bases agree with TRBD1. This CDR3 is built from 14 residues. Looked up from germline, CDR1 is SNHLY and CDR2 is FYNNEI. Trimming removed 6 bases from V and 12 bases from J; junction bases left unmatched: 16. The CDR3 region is CASRETGQGRSLYF. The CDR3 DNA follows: TGTGCCAGCAGGGAGACCGGACAGGGTCGGAGTCTGTACTTC.

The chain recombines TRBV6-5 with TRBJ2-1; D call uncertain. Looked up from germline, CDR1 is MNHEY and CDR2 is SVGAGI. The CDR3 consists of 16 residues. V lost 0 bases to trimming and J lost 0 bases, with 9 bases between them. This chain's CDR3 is CASSYSIPSSYNEQFF. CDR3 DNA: TGTGCCAGCAGTTACTCGATTCCGAGCTCCTACAATGAGCAGTTCTTC.

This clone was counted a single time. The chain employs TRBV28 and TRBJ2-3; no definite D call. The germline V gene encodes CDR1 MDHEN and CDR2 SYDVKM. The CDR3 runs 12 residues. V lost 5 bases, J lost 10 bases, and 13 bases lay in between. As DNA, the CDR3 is TGTGCCAGCAGTCTTAAACCCGGGTCGCAGTATTTT. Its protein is CASSLKPGSQYF.

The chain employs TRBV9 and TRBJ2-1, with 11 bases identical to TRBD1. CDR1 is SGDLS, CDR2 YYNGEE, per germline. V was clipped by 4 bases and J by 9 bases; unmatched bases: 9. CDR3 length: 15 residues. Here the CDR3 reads CASSPGQGAPGEQFF. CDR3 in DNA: TGTGCCAGCAGCCCAGGACAGGGGGCGCCCGGTGAGCAGTTCTTC.

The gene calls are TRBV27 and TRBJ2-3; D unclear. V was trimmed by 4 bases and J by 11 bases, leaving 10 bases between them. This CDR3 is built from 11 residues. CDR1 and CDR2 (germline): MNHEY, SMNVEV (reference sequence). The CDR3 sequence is CASSSTVRQYF. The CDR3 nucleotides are TGTGCCAGCAGTTCCACTGTAAGGCAGTATTTT.

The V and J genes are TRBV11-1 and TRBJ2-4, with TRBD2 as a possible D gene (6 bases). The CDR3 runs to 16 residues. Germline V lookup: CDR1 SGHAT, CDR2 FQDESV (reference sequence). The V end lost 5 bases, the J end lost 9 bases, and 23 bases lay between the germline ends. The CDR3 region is CASSPRPPRDLTIQYF. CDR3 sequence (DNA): TGTGCCAGCAGCCCGCGACCACCCCGGGACTTAACCATTCAGTACTTC.

In nucleotides, the CDR3 is TGCGCCAGCAGCTCAAACGCAGGGCCCGATGAGCAGTTCTTC. It encodes CASSSNAGPDEQFF. This chain joins TRBV5-1 and TRBJ2-1; a possible D gene is TRBD1 (5 bases). V was cut by 3 bases and J by 8 bases, with 15 bases left in between. Germline loops: CDR1 SGHRS, CDR2 YFSETQ. CDR3 size: 14 residues.

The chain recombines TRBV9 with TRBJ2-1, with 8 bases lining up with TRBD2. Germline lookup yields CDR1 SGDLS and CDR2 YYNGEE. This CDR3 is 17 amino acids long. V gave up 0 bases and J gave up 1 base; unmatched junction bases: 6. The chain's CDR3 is CASSVDGAGGSYNEQFF. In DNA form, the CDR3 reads TGTGCCAGCAGCGTAGATGGGGCGGGGGGATCCTACAATGAGCAGTTCTTC.

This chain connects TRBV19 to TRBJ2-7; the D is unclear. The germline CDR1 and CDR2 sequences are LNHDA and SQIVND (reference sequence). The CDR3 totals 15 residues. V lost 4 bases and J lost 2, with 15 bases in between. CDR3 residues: CASSTLKRDAYEQYF. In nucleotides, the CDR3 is TGTGCCAGTAGTACACTCAAGCGAGATGCCTACGAGCAGTACTTC.

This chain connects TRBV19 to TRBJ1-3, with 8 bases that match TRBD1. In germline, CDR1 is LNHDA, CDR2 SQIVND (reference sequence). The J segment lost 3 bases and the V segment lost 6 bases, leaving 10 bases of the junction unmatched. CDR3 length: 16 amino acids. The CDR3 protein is CASSPLDRAFGNTIYF. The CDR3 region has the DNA TGTGCCAGTAGCCCTCTGGACAGGGCATTTGGAAACACCATATATTTT.

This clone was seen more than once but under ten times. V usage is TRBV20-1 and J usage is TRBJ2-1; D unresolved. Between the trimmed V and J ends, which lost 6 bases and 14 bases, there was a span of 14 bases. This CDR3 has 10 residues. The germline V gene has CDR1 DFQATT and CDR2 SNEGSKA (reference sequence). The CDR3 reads CSAAGAGEFF. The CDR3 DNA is TGCAGTGCCGCCGGTGCAGGCGAGTTCTTC.

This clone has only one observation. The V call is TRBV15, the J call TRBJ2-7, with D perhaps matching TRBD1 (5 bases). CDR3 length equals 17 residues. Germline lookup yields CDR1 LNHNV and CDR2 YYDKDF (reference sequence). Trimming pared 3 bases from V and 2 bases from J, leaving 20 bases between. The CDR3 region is CATSRGKVVGATYEQYF. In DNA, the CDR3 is TGTGCCACCAGCAGGGGGAAGGTAGTTGGGGCTACCTACGAGCAGTACTTC.